This T cell receptor (beta chain) was recorded in a study of human thymus T cells (dated by TCRdb to 2019 to 2021). For the wider study: The study characterized TCR alpha and beta repertoires from fewer than 10 infant thymus samples and four related peripheral blood samples. The infant donors were about 7 to 250 days old, and the cohort included six or seven males and a couple of females.

The thymus tissue came from surgical resects taken out during corrective cardiac surgery. The donors were immunologically healthy infants in Finland who had open corrective cardiac surgery for congenital heart defects. Thymocytes were freed from the tissue by mechanical means and kept at -70 degrees C as pellets of roughly 9-30 million cells. Genomic DNA was extracted from frozen cell pellets with a QIAsymphony instrument. CDR1 and CDR2 (SGHRS, YFSETQ) derive from the germline V gene. The CDR3, from cysteine to phenylalanine, totals 16 residues. Just CDR3 DNA is preserved here, 48 bases in frame from base 1. V ends up 4 bases short and J 0 bases short, with an unmatched junction base count of 5. Notes on this clone: What this receptor recognizes is not known. The record has no base qualities; no much larger clone is one base away.

The immunoSEQ multiplex PCR assay was used to amplify the TCRB and TCRAD loci from a standardized amount of quality-controlled genomic DNA. Amplicons spanned the V(D)J region at a length sufficient to cover the CDR3 and identify V and J genes. Through the commercial immunoSEQ service, the amplicons were sequenced on an Illumina platform. The paper's data handling went like this. Corrections for primer bias and sequencing errors followed previously described methods, while TCRAD and TCRB definitions were based on the IMGT database. Repertoires were analysed with immunoSEQ Analyzer 3.0 and VDJTools, covering basic statistics, V/J segment usage, diversity estimates, rarefaction and pairwise overlap. Diversity was estimated with Chao1, ChaoE, Efron-Thisted, Shannon and inverse Simpson indices, and also on datasets down-sampled to the smallest sample. For repertoire overlap, CDR3 nucleotide sequence, V gene and J gene had to match strictly, and clustering was done by Jaccard-based multidimensional scaling. The table comes from immuneACCESS by way of TCRdb, which keeps in-frame sequences with V and J called. Part of the clones is missing from these tables; in studies checked, under half for an unresolved V gene and the rest for unknown reasons. V, J and clone size are taken as reported in that table, and D and trimming were inferred from the DNA itself. A total of some 80,000 clones appear in this sample, 95% to 98% of them only once. The ten top clones hold roughly 0.028% of the sample.

Study-wide findings and limitations: Highly overlapping thymic TCR repertoires among unrelated individuals were reported in the related research. Thymus samples yielded on average about 810,000 unique TCRB clonotypes, compared with 70,000 to 85,000 from blood samples. V and J gene segment usage appeared biased in both thymic and peripheral blood repertoires.

This sequence originates from a boy in the first two years of life with a congenital heart defect but otherwise immunologically healthy. The rearranged chain carries TRBV5-1 and TRBJ1-2; 11 junctional bases match TRBD1. Sequencing input: thymus tissue. The DNA sequence is TGCGCCAGCAGCATTGGACAGGGGGCATCTAACTATGGCTACACCTTC. Translated, this gives CASSIGQGASNYGYTF.